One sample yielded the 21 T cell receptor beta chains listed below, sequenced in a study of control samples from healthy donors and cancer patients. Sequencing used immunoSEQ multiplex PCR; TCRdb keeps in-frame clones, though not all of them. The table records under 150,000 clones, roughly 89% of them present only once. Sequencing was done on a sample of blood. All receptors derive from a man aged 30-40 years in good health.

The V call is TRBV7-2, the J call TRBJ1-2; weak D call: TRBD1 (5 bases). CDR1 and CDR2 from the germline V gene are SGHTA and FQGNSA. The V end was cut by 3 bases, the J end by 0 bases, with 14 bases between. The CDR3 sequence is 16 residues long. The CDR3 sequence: CASSLSTGPSNYGYTF. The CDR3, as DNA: TGTGCCAGCAGCTTGTCCACAGGTCCTTCTAACTATGGCTACACCTTC.

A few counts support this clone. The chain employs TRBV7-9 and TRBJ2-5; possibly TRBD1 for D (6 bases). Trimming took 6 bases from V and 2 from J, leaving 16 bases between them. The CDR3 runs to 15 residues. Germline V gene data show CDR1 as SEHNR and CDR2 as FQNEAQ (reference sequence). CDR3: CASSLRGHYQETQYF. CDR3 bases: TGTGCCAGCAGTCTTCGGGGACACTATCAAGAGACCCAGTACTTC. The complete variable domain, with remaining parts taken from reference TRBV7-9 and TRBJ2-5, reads DTGVSQNPRHKITKRGQNVTFRCDPISEHNRLYWYRQTLGQGPEFLTYFQNEAQLEKSRLLSDRFSAERPKGSFSTLEIQRTEQGDSAMYLCASSLRGHYQETQYFGPGTRLLVL.

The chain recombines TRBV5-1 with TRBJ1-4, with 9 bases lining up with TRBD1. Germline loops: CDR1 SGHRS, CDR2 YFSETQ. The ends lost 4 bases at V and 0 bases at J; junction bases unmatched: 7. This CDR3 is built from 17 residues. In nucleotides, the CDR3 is TGCGCCAGCAGCGTGGGACAGGGAATAGCAACTAATGAAAAACTGTTTTTT. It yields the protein CASSVGQGIATNEKLFF.

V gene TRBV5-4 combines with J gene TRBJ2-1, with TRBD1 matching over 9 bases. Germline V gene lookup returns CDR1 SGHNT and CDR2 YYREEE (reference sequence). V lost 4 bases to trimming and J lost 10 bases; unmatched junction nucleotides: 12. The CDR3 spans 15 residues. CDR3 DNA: TGTGCCAGCAGCCCGGGACAGGGCAAAGAAAGGGAGCAGTTCTTC. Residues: CASSPGQGKEREQFF.

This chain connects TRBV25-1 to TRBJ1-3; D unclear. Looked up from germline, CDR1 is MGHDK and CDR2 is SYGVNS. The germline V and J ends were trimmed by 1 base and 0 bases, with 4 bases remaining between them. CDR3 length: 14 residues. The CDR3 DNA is TGTGCCAGCAGTGAATTTAGCTCTGGAAACACCATATATTTT. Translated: CASSEFSSGNTIYF. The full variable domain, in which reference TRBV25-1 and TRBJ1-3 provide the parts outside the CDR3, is EADIYQTPRYLVIGTGKKITLECSQTMGHDKMYWYQQDPGMELHLIHYSYGVNSTEKGDLSSESTVSRIRTEHFPLTLESARPSHTSQYLCASSEFSSGNTIYFGEGSWLTVV.

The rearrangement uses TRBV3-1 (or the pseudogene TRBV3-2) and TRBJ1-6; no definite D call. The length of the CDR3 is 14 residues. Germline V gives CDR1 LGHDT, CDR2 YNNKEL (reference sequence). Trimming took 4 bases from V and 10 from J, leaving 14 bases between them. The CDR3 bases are TGTGCCAGCAGCCCCGAAACGGGCTGGTCACCCCTCCACTTT. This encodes CASSPETGWSPLHF.

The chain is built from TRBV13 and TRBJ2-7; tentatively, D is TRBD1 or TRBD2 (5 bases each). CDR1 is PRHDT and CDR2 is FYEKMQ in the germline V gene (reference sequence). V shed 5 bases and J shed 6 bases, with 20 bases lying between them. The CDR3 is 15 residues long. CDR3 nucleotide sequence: TGTGCCAGCAGCAACACCGGGGCCCAACTACGCGAGCAGTACTTC. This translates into CASSNTGAQLREQYF.

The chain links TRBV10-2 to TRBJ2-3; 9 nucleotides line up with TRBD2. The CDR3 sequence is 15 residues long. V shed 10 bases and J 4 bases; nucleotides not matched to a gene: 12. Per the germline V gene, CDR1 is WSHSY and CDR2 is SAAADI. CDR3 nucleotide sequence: TGCGCCACGATCGACGGCGGGGGGGCGCCAGATACGCAGTATTTT. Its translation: CATIDGGGAPDTQYF.

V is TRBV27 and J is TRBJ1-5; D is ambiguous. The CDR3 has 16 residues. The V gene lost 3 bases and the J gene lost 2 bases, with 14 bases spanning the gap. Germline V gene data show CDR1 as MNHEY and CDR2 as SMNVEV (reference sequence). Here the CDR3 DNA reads TGTGCCAGCAGTTTGAATGGAGCTTCGGGCAATCAGCCCCAGCATTTT. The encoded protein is CASSLNGASGNQPQHF.

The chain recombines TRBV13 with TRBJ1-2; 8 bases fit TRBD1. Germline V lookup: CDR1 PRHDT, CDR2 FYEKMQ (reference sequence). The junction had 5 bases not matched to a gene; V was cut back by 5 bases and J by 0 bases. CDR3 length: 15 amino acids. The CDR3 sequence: CASSRDRRANYGYTF. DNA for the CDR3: TGTGCCAGCAGCCGGGACAGGAGAGCTAACTATGGCTACACCTTC.

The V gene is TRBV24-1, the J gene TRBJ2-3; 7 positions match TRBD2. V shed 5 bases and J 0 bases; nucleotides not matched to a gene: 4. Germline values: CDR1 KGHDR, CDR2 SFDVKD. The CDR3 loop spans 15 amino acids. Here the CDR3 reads CATSAGSGSTDTQYF. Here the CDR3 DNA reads TGTGCCACCAGTGCGGGTAGCGGGAGCACAGATACGCAGTATTTT.

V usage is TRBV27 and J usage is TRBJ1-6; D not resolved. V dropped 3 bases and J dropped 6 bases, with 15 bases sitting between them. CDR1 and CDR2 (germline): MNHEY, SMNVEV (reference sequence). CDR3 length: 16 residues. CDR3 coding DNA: TGTGCCAGCAGTTTCCAGCCCCGGGCGGGTAATTCACCCCTCCACTTT. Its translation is CASSFQPRAGNSPLHF.

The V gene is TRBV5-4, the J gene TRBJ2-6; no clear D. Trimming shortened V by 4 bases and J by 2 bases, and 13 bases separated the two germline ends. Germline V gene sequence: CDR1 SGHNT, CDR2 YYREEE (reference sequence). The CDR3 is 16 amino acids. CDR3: CASSLGVGPGANVLTF. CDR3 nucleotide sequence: TGTGCCAGCAGCCTCGGCGTGGGTCCTGGGGCCAACGTCCTGACTTTC.

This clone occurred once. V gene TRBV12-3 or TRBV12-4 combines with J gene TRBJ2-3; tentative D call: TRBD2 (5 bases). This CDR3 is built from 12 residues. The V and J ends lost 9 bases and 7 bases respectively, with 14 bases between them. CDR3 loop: CASARGGNTQYF. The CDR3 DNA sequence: TGTGCCAGTGCACGGGGTGGAAATACGCAGTATTTT.

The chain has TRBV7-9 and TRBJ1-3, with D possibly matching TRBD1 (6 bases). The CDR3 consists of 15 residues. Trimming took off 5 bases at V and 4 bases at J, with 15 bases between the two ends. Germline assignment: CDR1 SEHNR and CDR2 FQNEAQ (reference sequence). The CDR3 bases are TGTGCCAGCAGCCGTCTCAGGGGAAGGGGAAACACCATATATTTT. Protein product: CASSRLRGRGNTIYF.

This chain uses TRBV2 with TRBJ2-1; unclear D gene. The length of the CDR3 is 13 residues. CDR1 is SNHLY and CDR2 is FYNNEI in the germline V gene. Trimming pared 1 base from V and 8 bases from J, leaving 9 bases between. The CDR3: CASSEGEIHEQFF. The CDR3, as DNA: TGTGCCAGCAGTGAAGGAGAGATCCATGAGCAGTTCTTC.

The CDR3 nucleotides are TGTGCCAGCAGTCTTAGCGGGAGGGTAGTTGATACGCAGTATTTT. This encodes CASSLSGRVVDTQYF. The V call is TRBV7-3, the J call TRBJ2-3; TRBD2 matches at 11 bases. Trimming removed 6 bases from V and 6 bases from J; junction bases left unmatched: 8. There are 15 residues in the CDR3. Germline loops: CDR1 SGHTA, CDR2 FQGTGA.

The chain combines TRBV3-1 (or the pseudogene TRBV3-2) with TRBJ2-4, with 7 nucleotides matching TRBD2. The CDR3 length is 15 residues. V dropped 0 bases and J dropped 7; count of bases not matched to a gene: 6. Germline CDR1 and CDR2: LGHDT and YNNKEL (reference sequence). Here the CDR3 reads CASSQDPGLLNIQYF. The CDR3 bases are TGTGCCAGCAGCCAAGATCCGGGACTATTGAACATTCAGTACTTC.

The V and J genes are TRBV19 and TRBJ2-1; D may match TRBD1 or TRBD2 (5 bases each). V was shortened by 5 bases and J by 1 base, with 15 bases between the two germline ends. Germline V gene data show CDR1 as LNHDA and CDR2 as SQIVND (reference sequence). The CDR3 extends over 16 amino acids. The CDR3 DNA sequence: TGTGCCAGTAGTCCAAGGGCTGGGGGTTCCTACAATGAGCAGTTCTTC. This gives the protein CASSPRAGGSYNEQFF.

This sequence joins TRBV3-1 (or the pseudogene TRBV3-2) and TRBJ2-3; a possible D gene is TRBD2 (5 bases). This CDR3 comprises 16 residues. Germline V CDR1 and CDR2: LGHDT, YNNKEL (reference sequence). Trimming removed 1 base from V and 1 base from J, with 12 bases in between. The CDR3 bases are TGTGCCAGCAGCCAAGCTCAAACTAGTGGCACAGATACGCAGTATTTT. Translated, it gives CASSQAQTSGTDTQYF.

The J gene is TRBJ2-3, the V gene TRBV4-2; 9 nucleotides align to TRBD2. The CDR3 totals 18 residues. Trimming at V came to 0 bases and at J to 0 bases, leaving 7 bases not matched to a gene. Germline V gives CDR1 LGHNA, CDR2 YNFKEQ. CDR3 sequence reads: CASSQDPPSGTSTDTQYF. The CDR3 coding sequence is TGTGCCAGCAGCCAAGATCCCCCTAGCGGGACCAGCACAGATACGCAGTATTTT.